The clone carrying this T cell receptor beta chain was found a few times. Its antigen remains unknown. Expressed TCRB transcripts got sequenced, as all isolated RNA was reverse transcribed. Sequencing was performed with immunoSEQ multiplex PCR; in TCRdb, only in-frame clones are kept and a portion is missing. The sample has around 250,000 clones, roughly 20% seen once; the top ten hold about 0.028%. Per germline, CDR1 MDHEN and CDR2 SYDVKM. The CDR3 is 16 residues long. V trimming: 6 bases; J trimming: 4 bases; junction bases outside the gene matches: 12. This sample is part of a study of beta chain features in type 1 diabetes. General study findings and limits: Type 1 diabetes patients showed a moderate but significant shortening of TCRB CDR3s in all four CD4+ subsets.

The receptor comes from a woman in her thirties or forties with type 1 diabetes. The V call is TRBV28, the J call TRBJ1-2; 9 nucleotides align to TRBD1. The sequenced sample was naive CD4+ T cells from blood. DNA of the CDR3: TGTGCCAGCAGCTCCTGGACAGGGGAGCGCGGCTATGGCTACACCTTC. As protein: CASSSWTGERGYGYTF.